Presented here are 19 T cell receptor beta chains from one specimen sequenced in a study of brain T cells in children with intractable seizures. The repertoire was sequenced with immunoSEQ multiplex PCR; TCRdb's copy has only in-frame clones and lacks some. This table has about 340,000 clones, approximately 93% appearing once. Time point in this sample: blood from clinic visit 5 months post-surgery; TSC patient then seizure free. Sequenced here: peripheral blood, sampled approximately 5 months after surgery. These receptors all come from a boy under three years old with tuberous sclerosis and intractable seizures.

V and J are TRBV5-1 and TRBJ2-5, with a tentative D call TRBD2 (6 bases). The germline V gene encodes CDR1 SGHRS and CDR2 YFSETQ. The CDR3 has 15 amino acids. Deletions cut 5 bases from V and 2 bases from J, with 16 bases between. The CDR3: CASSPWAGPQETQYF. CDR3 sequence (DNA): TGCGCCAGCAGTCCGTGGGCGGGACCTCAAGAGACCCAGTACTTC.

The V gene is TRBV7-9, the J gene TRBJ2-2; possible D gene TRBD2, 6 bases. V lost 11 bases and J 7 bases, leaving 20 bases between the germline ends. CDR1 and CDR2 (germline): SEHNR, FQNEAQ (reference sequence). CDR3 length equals 14 residues. CDR3 region: CAGSSGLVGGELFF. The CDR3 bases are TGTGCCGGATCATCGGGACTGGTCGGCGGGGAGCTGTTTTTT.

This chain uses TRBV7-8 with TRBJ1-2; a weak D match, TRBD1 (5 bases). Trimming cost V 6 bases and J 7 bases, with 12 bases left between them. Per the germline V gene, CDR1 is SGHVS and CDR2 is FQNEAQ. The CDR3 contains 12 residues. The CDR3 DNA is TGTGCCAGCAGTCCGGACATTTCTGGCTACACCTTC. Translating it yields CASSPDISGYTF.

The genes are TRBV5-6 and TRBJ2-2; 7 nucleotides align to TRBD1. Germline CDR1 is SGHDT and CDR2 is YYEEEE. The length of the CDR3 is 15 residues. V trimming: 3 bases; J trimming: 8 bases; junction bases outside the gene matches: 10. As DNA, the CDR3 is TGTGCCAGCAGCTACCCGGGACAGCCGAGAGGGGAGCTGTTTTTT. It translates to CASSYPGQPRGELFF. Complete variable domain (other parts from reference TRBV5-6 and TRBJ2-2): DAGVTQSPTHLIKTRGQQVTLRCSPKSGHDTVSWYQQALGQGPQFIFQYYEEEERQRGNFPDRFSGHQFPNYSSELNVNALLLGDSALYLCASSYPGQPRGELFFGEGSRLTVL.

The chain uses TRBV27 and TRBJ1-5; a possible D gene is TRBD1 (5 bases). Trimming removed 5 bases from V and 5 bases from J, with 13 bases in between. The CDR3 is 14 amino acids. CDR1 is MNHEY and CDR2 is SMNVEV in the germline V gene (reference sequence). The CDR3 here is CASSLQADYQPQHF. DNA of the CDR3: TGTGCCAGCAGTCTACAGGCGGACTATCAGCCCCAGCATTTT.

The chain carries TRBV3-1 (or the pseudogene TRBV3-2) and TRBJ1-1; D is perhaps TRBD1 (5 bases). Trimming removed 3 bases from V and 5 bases from J, with 13 bases in between. The CDR3 spans 14 residues. CDR1 LGHDT and CDR2 YNNKEL come from the germline V gene (reference sequence). CDR3 in DNA: TGTGCCAGCAGCCACTCTTGGGGGGGGACTGAAGCTTTCTTT. Its translation is CASSHSWGGTEAFF.

The gene calls are TRBV5-1 and TRBJ2-7; 12 positions match TRBD2. Germline V gives CDR1 SGHRS, CDR2 YFSETQ. The CDR3 has 15 amino acids. Trimming cost V 0 bases and J 5 bases; bases outside gene matches: 3. CDR3 in amino acids: CASSLDGLAGNEQYF. The DNA of the CDR3 is TGCGCCAGCAGCTTGGACGGACTAGCGGGAAACGAGCAGTACTTC.

The chain is built from TRBV11-2 and TRBJ2-7, with TRBD1 matching 7 bases. The length of the CDR3 is 15 residues. CDR1 and CDR2 from the germline V gene are SGHAT and FQNNGV. Unmatched junction bases numbered 9, after V lost 6 bases and J lost 1 base. The CDR3 sequence: CASRRMGQNSYEQYF. CDR3 nucleotides: TGTGCCAGCAGACGTATGGGACAGAATTCCTACGAGCAGTACTTC.

V is TRBV5-6 and J is TRBJ1-2, with 7 bases matching TRBD1. This CDR3 region has 13 residues. With 0 bases clipped from V and 7 bases from J, the junction kept 3 bases outside the gene matches. Germline values: CDR1 SGHDT, CDR2 YYEEEE. CDR3 in DNA: TGTGCCAGCAGCTTGGGGACAGGCGGTGGCTACACCTTC. Its translation is CASSLGTGGGYTF.

The chain combines TRBV6-5 with TRBJ2-2; D is possibly TRBD2 (5 bases). The V gene lost 10 bases and the J gene lost 6 bases, with 21 bases spanning the gap. Germline V gene sequence: CDR1 MNHEY, CDR2 SVGAGI. This CDR3 spans 15 amino acids. The CDR3 DNA reads as TGTGCCACCAGATATCGGGGATTATACGCCGGGGAGCTGTTTTTT. Amino acid sequence: CATRYRGLYAGELFF.

The gene calls are TRBV7-9 and TRBJ2-7; perhaps TRBD2 as D (6 bases). The CDR3 is 12 amino acids. Deletions cut 5 bases from V and 5 bases from J, with 10 bases between. CDR1 and CDR2 from the germline V gene are SEHNR and FQNEAQ (reference sequence). The CDR3 loop reads CASSLRLDEQYF. For the CDR3, the DNA is TGTGCCAGCAGCCTAAGACTAGACGAGCAGTACTTC.

The chain is built from TRBV6-1 and TRBJ1-5, with D possibly TRBD1 on 5 matching bases. Trimming removed 2 bases from V and 3 bases from J, with 20 bases in between. CDR3 size: 18 residues. Germline loops: CDR1 MNHNS, CDR2 SASEGT. CDR3: CASSELGPLAALNQPQHF. CDR3 in DNA: TGTGCCAGCAGTGAACTGGGACCCCTGGCGGCCCTCAATCAGCCCCAGCATTTT.

This clone was counted once. The chain uses TRBV6-1 and TRBJ1-2; D might be TRBD1 (5 bases). Per the germline V gene, CDR1 is MNHNS and CDR2 is SASEGT. With 2 bases removed from V and 2 bases from J, the gap between germline ends came to 9 bases. The CDR3 length is 14 residues. CDR3 nucleotides: TGTGCCAGCAGTGAAAGTGGGGGGAACTATGGCTACACCTTC. This codes for CASSESGGNYGYTF.

The chain recombines TRBV10-3 with TRBJ2-1; 7 nucleotides agree with TRBD2. V lost 6 bases, J lost 8 bases, and 10 bases stayed unmatched. From germline, CDR1 is ENHRY and CDR2 SYGVKD. The CDR3 consists of 14 residues. The CDR3 coding sequence is TGTGCCATCAGCGGCGGGGGTTCACCCGATGAGCAGTTCTTC. Encoded protein: CAISGGGSPDEQFF.

The chain couples TRBV19 to TRBJ2-3; 9 bases agree with TRBD2. CDR1 LNHDA and CDR2 SQIVND come from the germline V gene (reference sequence). The length of the CDR3 is 14 residues. V was clipped by 4 bases and J by 7 bases; unmatched bases: 6. CDR3 in amino acids: CASSSGGARYTQYF. The CDR3 DNA sequence: TGTGCCAGTAGTAGCGGGGGGGCTCGATATACGCAGTATTTT.

CDR3 residues: CASSQKAGGLTGELFF. In nucleotides, the CDR3 is TGTGCCAGCAGCCAAAAAGCGGGGGGGTTAACCGGGGAGCTGTTTTTT. This chain connects TRBV4-2 to TRBJ2-2; 10 bases are shared with TRBD2. CDR3 length: 16 residues. J was trimmed by 5 bases and V by 2 bases; bases with no gene match: 5. From germline, CDR1 is LGHNA and CDR2 YNFKEQ.

V is TRBV7-2 and J is TRBJ2-5; 9 bases line up with TRBD2. V dropped 2 bases and J dropped 4; count of bases not matched to a gene: 8. CDR3 length: 16 amino acids. Germline-derived CDR1 and CDR2 are SGHTA and FQGNSA. The CDR3 is CASSLWASGIVETQYF. The CDR3, as DNA: TGTGCCAGCAGCTTATGGGCTAGCGGGATTGTAGAGACCCAGTACTTC.

The chain combines TRBV19 with TRBJ1-2; 8 bases align to TRBD1. CDR1 is LNHDA, CDR2 SQIVND, per germline (reference sequence). J was trimmed by 0 bases and V by 7 bases; bases with no gene match: 10. This CDR3 region has 16 residues. As DNA, the CDR3 is TGTGCCAGTATCGCGGCAGGGGGCGTCACTAACTATGGCTACACCTTC. This translates into CASIAAGGVTNYGYTF.

This clone was seen a single time. CDR3 DNA: TGTGCCAGCAGTTACTCCTGGCAGGGCACCGGGGAGCTGTTTTTT. This codes for CASSYSWQGTGELFF. The chain employs TRBV6-5 and TRBJ2-2, with D maybe TRBD1 (5 bases). Trimming removed 0 bases at V and 4 bases at J, with 9 bases between. The length of the CDR3 is 15 residues. In germline, CDR1 is MNHEY, CDR2 SVGAGI.